These T cell receptor beta chains were read from a single sample in a study of cytomegalovirus exposure and HLA in healthy donors. Sequenced by immunoSEQ multiplex PCR; TCRdb stores in-frame clones only, minus some. In the table there are around 150,000 clones, 60% to 75% of which are singletons. Sequenced input: PBMCs. The source of these receptors is a woman in her forties or fifties in good health and CMV-seropositive. Both conserved end residues are part of each CDR3. The D gene is left open where the match is weak. Clone size is given for some rows only: seen once, a few or many times, or a class if the clone is expanded.

j_call clone_size d_call cdr3_length v_call cdr3_aa cdr3_nt
TRBJ1-2 - - 12 TRBV10-2 CAVSGENYGYTF TGCGCCGTATCAGGGGAGAACTATGGCTACACCTTC
TRBJ1-1 few - 15 TRBV6-5 CASKLQGGVDTEAFF TGTGCCAGTAAACTACAGGGAGGGGTCGACACTGAAGCTTTCTTT
TRBJ1-1 - - 12 TRBV7-9 CSSSFQVTEAFF TGTTCCAGCAGCTTTCAGGTCACTGAAGCTTTCTTT
TRBJ1-5 - TRBD1 15 TRBV2 CASARDRGSNQPQHF TGTGCCAGCGCCCGGGACAGGGGTAGCAATCAGCCCCAGCATTTT
TRBJ1-2 - - 15 TRBV9 CASSVGSRANYGYTF TGTGCCAGCAGCGTAGGGTCCCGAGCTAACTATGGCTACACCTTC
TRBJ1-1 - - 14 TRBV7-9 CASSLGYRNTEAFF TGTGCCAGCAGCTTAGGGTACAGGAACACTGAAGCTTTCTTT
TRBJ2-1 once TRBD2 16 TRBV25-1 CASSELSGGAHNEQFF TGTGCCAGCAGTGAATTAAGCGGGGGGGCCCACAATGAGCAGTTCTTC
TRBJ2-1 - TRBD1 15 TRBV6-5 CASSPTGGSYNEQFF TGTGCCAGCAGCCCTACAGGGGGCTCCTACAATGAGCAGTTCTTC
TRBJ1-1 - TRBD1 16 TRBV18 CASSPPGRGVNTEAFF TGTGCCAGCTCACCACCGGGCAGGGGGGTGAACACTGAAGCTTTCTTT
TRBJ1-1 - - 15 TRBV5-4 CASSLKQTVNTEAFF TGTGCCAGCAGCCTTAAACAGACAGTGAACACTGAAGCTTTCTTT
TRBJ2-5 - - 13 TRBV19 CASSIDNQETQYF TGTGCCAGTAGTATAGATAACCAAGAGACCCAGTACTTC
TRBJ1-1 few - 14 TRBV6-1 CASIRTVQYTEAFF TGTGCCAGCATCCGGACAGTGCAGTACACTGAAGCTTTCTTT
TRBJ1-5 - - 12 TRBV29-1 CSVQGSNQPQHF TGCAGCGTTCAGGGAAGCAATCAGCCCCAGCATTTT
TRBJ1-2 once TRBD1 15 TRBV9 CASNRDTGANYGYTF TGTGCCAGCAACAGAGACACAGGGGCGAACTATGGCTACACCTTC
TRBJ1-5 - - 13 TRBV19 CASSLDAIQPQHF TGTGCCAGTAGCCTTGATGCGATCCAGCCCCAGCATTTT
TRBJ2-7 - - 17 TRBV6-1 CASSETKTGWSSYEQYF TGTGCCAGCAGTGAAACTAAAACAGGTTGGAGCTCCTACGAGCAGTACTTC
TRBJ2-5 - TRBD2 17 TRBV5-1 CASSVSIGGGAFETQYF TGCGCCAGCAGCGTCTCTATTGGCGGGGGGGCCTTTGAGACCCAGTACTTC
TRBJ1-1 - TRBD1 13 TRBV30 CAWIQGAGCEAFF TGTGCCTGGATTCAGGGGGCGGGTTGTGAAGCTTTCTTT
TRBJ1-5 few TRBD1 14 TRBV6-6 CASSPNRGSQPQHF TGTGCCAGCAGCCCTAACAGGGGAAGTCAGCCCCAGCATTTT
TRBJ1-5 - TRBD1 15 TRBV2 CASTEDRVSNQPQHF TGTGCCAGCACCGAAGACAGGGTTAGCAATCAGCCCCAGCATTTT
TRBJ1-3 - TRBD1 14 TRBV6-5 CASRFTGAGNTIYF TGTGCCAGCAGATTCACAGGGGCAGGAAACACCATATATTTT
TRBJ2-7 - - 13 TRBV5-1 CASSPGGGGEQYF TGCGCCAGCAGCCCTGGAGGGGGGGGCGAGCAGTACTTC
TRBJ2-6 - - 16 TRBV2 CASSGTAVSGANVLTF TGTGCCAGCAGTGGAACAGCAGTCTCTGGGGCCAACGTCCTGACTTTC
TRBJ2-7 - - 15 TRBV2 CASSDQAIPIYEQYF TGTGCCAGCAGTGACCAGGCGATCCCTATATACGAGCAGTACTTC
TRBJ2-3 - - 15 TRBV5-1 CASSFGRANTDTQYF TGCGCCAGCAGCTTTGGGCGAGCCAACACAGATACGCAGTATTTT
TRBJ1-5 - TRBD1 15 TRBV4-1 CASSQGQLSNQPQHF TGCGCCAGCAGCCAGGGACAGCTTAGCAATCAGCCCCAGCATTTT
TRBJ1-2 - TRBD1 17 TRBV5-1 CASSLGGTGGENYGYTF TGCGCCAGCAGCTTGGGGGGGACAGGGGGCGAGAACTATGGCTACACCTTC
TRBJ1-5 few - 14 TRBV6-5 CASTAQGFSQPQHF TGTGCCAGCACCGCACAGGGTTTTTCTCAGCCCCAGCATTTT
TRBJ1-5 - TRBD1 15 TRBV10-3 CAISESFRGNQPQHF TGTGCCATCAGTGAGTCGTTCAGGGGGAATCAGCCCCAGCATTTT
TRBJ2-4 - TRBD2 15 TRBV9 CASSVDGTSGNIQYF TGTGCCAGCAGCGTAGATGGGACTAGCGGGAACATTCAGTACTTC
TRBJ2-1 - TRBD2 17 TRBV5-1 CASSTLLPSGAYNEQFF TGCGCCAGCAGCACCTTGTTGCCCAGCGGGGCCTACAATGAGCAGTTCTTC
TRBJ1-6 few - 15 TRBV7-8 CASSLETGYNSPLHF TGTGCCAGCAGCTTAGAGACAGGCTATAATTCACCCCTCCACTTT
TRBJ2-3 - - 14 TRBV11-1 CASRPRATTDTQYF TGTGCCAGCAGACCGAGGGCTACCACAGATACGCAGTATTTT
TRBJ1-1 - - 13 TRBV2 CASREQANTEAFF TGTGCCAGCAGAGAGCAGGCGAACACTGAAGCTTTCTTT